This TCR beta chain was captured in a study of blood T cell repertoires in COVID-19. About the study: COVID-19 samples from acute and convalescent phases originated in the United States, Italy and Spain.

The V and J ends lost 3 bases and 3 bases respectively, with 5 bases between them. The CDR3 has 12 amino acids. In the original workflow: Estimated nucleated cell counts came from reference gene primer amplification. Here immunoSEQ multiplex PCR was the method, and the copy in TCRdb shows in-frame clones only, minus some. Clone size and the V and J calls come from that table; the DNA yielded D and trimming. The table has 350,000 to 450,000 clones, approximately 93% seen once. Residents of about two dozen US areas, aged about 18 to 100 years, made up the participants. In assigning cohorts, the study relied on participant-reported clinical history.

The TCR was taken from a middle-aged woman who had been exposed to COVID-19. This sequence joins TRBV12-3 or TRBV12-4 and TRBJ1-2, with D possibly matching TRBD1 (5 bases). The specimen sequenced was PBMCs or T cells enriched from blood (not recorded which). The CDR3 reads CASSFRDYGYTF. The CDR3 nucleotides are TGTGCCAGCAGTTTCAGGGACTATGGCTACACCTTC.